This T cell receptor beta chain was identified in a study of T-cell memory formation after mild COVID-19. MiXCR, applied by TCRdb to the 5' RACE reads, yields one record per CDR3 protein. The sample shows about 430,000 distinct CDR3 sequences, approximately 18% of them seen only once. This clonotype was seen many times. Material: PBMCs or a T cell subset sorted from them (not recorded which). This TCR came from a man aged 18 to 30 who had mild COVID-19 (a few samples of this study predate the infection). Cell type and time point are not known.

CDR3: CASSLVDLLWDTDVSGNTIYF. DNA for the CDR3: TGTGCCAGCAGCTTAGTGGATCTCCTGTGGGACACCGATGTTTCAGGAAACACCATATATTTT. The chain employs TRBV7-2 and TRBJ1-3; possibly TRBD1 for D (6 bases). This CDR3 has 21 residues. Per germline, CDR1 SGHTA and CDR2 FQGNSA. V was clipped by 1 base and J by 4 bases, with 29 bases between them.